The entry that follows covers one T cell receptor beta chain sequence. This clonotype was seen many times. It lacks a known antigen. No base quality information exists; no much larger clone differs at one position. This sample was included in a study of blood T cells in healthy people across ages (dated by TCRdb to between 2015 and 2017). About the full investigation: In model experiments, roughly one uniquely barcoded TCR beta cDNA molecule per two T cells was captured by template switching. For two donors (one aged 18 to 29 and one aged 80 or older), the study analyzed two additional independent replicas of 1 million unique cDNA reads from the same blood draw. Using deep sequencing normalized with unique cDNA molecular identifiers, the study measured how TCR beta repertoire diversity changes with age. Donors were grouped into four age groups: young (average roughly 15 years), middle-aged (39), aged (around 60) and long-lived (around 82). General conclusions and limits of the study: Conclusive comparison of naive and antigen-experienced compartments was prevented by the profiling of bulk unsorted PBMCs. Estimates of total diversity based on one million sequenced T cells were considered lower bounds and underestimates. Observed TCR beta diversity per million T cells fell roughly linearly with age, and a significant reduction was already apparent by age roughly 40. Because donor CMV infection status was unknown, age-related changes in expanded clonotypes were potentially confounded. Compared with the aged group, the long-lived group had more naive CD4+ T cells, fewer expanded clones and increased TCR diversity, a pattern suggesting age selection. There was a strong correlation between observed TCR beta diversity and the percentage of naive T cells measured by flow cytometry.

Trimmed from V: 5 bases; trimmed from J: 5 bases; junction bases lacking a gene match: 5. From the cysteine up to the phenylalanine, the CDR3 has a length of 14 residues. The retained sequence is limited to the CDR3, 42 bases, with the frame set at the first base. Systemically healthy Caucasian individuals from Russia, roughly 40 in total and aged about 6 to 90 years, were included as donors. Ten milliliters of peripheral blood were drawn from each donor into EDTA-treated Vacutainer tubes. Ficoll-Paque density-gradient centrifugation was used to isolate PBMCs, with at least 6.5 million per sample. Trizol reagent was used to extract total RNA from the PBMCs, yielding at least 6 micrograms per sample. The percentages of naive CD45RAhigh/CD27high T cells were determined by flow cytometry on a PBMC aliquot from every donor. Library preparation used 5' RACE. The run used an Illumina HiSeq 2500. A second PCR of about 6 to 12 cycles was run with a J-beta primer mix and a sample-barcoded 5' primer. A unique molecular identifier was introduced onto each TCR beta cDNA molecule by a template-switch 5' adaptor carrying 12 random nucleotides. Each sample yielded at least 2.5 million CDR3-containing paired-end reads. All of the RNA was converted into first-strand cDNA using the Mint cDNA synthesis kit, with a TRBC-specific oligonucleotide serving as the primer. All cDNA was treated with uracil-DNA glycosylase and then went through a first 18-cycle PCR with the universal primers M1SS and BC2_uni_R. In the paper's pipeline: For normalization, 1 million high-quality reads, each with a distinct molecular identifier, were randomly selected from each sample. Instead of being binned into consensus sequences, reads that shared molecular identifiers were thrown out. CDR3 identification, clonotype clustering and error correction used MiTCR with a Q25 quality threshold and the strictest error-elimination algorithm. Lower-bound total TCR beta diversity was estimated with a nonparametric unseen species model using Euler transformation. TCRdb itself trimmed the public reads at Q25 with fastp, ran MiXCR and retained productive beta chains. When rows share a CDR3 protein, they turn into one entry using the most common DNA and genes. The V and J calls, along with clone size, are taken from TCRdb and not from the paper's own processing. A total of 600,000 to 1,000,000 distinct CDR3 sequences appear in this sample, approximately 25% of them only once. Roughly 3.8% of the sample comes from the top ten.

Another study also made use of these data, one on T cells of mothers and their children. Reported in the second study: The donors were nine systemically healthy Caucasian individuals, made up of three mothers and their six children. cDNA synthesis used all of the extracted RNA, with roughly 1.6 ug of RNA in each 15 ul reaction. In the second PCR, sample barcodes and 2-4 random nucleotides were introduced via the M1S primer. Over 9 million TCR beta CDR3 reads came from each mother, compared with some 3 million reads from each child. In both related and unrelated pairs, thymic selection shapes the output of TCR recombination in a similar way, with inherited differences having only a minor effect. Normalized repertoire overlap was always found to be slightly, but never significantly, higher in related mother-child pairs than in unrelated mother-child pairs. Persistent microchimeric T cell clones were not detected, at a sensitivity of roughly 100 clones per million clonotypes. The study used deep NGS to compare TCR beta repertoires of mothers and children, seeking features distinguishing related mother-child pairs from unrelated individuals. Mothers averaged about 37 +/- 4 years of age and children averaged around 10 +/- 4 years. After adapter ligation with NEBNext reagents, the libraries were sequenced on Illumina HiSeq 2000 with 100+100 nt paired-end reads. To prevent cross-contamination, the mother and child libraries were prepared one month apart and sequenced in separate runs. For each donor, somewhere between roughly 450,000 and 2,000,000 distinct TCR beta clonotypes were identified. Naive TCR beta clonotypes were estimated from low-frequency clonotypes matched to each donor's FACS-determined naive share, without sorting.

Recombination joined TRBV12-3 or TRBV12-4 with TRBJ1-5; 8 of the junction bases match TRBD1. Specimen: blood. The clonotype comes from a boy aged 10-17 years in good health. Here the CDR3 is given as CASSPDRADQPQHF. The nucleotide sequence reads TGTGCCAGCAGTCCGGACAGGGCGGATCAGCCCCAGCATTTT.